Following are 27 T cell receptor beta chains from one sample sequenced in a study of T cells in Graves' hyperthyroidism and ophthalmopathy. Researchers amplified the TCR beta CDR3 regions from RNA transcripts. During a first-round RT-PCR of the TCR CDR3, the HTBI primer set was used. Each CDR3 protein gets one entry after TCRdb re-called the multiplex PCR reads with MiXCR. The top ten hold approximately 3.9% of the sample, which has 600,000 or so distinct CDR3 sequences, around 15% seen once. Specimen: blood. Receptors originate from a woman aged 25 to 39 with Graves' hyperthyroidism.

This clonotype appeared many times. V is TRBV24-1 and J is TRBJ2-1, with TRBD2 matching 12 bases. This CDR3 is 17 amino acids long. Unmatched junction bases numbered 12, after V lost 5 bases and J lost 8 bases. Germline V gives CDR1 KGHDR, CDR2 SFDVKD. This CDR3 reads CATSVGGSSGRDHEQFF. The CDR3 DNA sequence: TGTGCCACCAGTGTGGGGGGGTCTAGCGGGAGGGACCATGAGCAGTTCTTC.

This clonotype was observed at least ten times. The chain joins TRBV24-1 to TRBJ1-1; D is possibly TRBD1 (5 bases). Germline V lookup: CDR1 KGHDR, CDR2 SFDVKD. The CDR3 runs to 14 residues. Trimming left V 7 bases short and J 1 base short, with 12 bases between. CDR3 in DNA: TGTGCCACCAGAAAAGGGGCCGGGAACACTGAAGCTTTCTTT. It is translated as CATRKGAGNTEAFF.

This clonotype has a handful of counts. V gene TRBV6-5 combines with J gene TRBJ2-1; 9 bases fit TRBD1. The CDR3 totals 16 residues. Trimming took 2 bases from V and 2 from J; bases not matched to a gene: 4. Per germline, CDR1 MNHEY and CDR2 SVGAGI. This CDR3 is CASSYGDRVAYNEQFF. CDR3 DNA: TGTGCCAGCAGTTACGGGGACAGGGTGGCCTACAATGAGCAGTTCTTC.

This clonotype has a handful of counts. This sequence joins TRBV7-2 and TRBJ1-2; D unclear. Germline-derived CDR1 and CDR2 are SGHTA and FQGNSA. This CDR3 contains 12 residues. Trimming stripped 2 bases from V and 14 bases from J, with 15 bases between. Written as DNA, the CDR3 is TGTGCCAGCAGCTTAAGTTGGAGGGTGACAACCTTC. Amino acids: CASSLSWRVTTF. Full variable domain (rest looked up from reference TRBV7-2 and TRBJ1-2): GAGVSQSPSNKVTEKGKDVELRCDPISGHTALYWYRQSLGQGLEFLIYFQGNSAPDKSGLPSDRFSAERTGGSVSTLTIQRTQQEDSAVYLCASSLSWRVTTFGSGTRLTVV.

The CDR3 sequence: CASSLTPGTGISYEQYF. CDR3 bases: TGTGCCAGCAGCTTAACCCCTGGGACAGGGATTTCCTACGAGCAGTACTTC. The chain is built from TRBV11-2 and TRBJ2-7; 9 bases are shared with TRBD1. This CDR3 spans 17 amino acids. In germline, CDR1 is SGHAT, CDR2 FQNNGV. The V gene end was trimmed by 2 bases and the J gene end by 1 base; junction bases not matched to a gene: 9.

This clonotype came up many times. The gene calls are TRBV7-6 and TRBJ1-1, with no clear D. The V end lost 1 base, the J end lost 5 bases, and 14 bases lay between the germline ends. In germline, CDR1 is SGHVS, CDR2 FNYEAQ. This CDR3 spans 15 amino acids. CDR3 in DNA: TGTGCCAGCAGCTTAGAAGCCGCTATGAGGACTGAAGCTTTCTTT. It specifies CASSLEAAMRTEAFF. The full variable domain, completed using reference TRBV7-6 and TRBJ1-1, is GAGVSQSPRYKVTKRGQDVALRCDPISGHVSLYWYRQALGQGPEFLTYFNYEAQQDKSGLPNDRFSAERPEGSISTLTIQRTEQRDSAMYRCASSLEAAMRTEAFFGQGTRLTVV.

The rearrangement links TRBV20-1 to TRBJ1-5; TRBD1 matches at 7 bases. This CDR3 contains 15 residues. CDR1 is DFQATT, CDR2 SNEGSKA, per germline (reference sequence). J was trimmed by 3 bases and V by 5 bases; bases with no gene match: 10. The CDR3, as DNA: TGCAGTGCTCAAAGACAGGGAAGGAACAATCAGCCCCAGCATTTT. This sequence encodes CSAQRQGRNNQPQHF.

Ten or more counts support this clonotype. The V call is TRBV20-1, the J call TRBJ2-7; 15 bases fit TRBD2. Germline V gives CDR1 DFQATT, CDR2 SNEGSKA (reference sequence). The J segment lost 7 bases and the V segment lost 6 bases, leaving 13 bases of the junction unmatched. This CDR3 has 16 amino acids. The chain's CDR3 is CSAIPGTSGRMGEQYF. In DNA, the CDR3 is TGCAGTGCCATTCCCGGGACTAGCGGGAGGATGGGGGAGCAGTACTTC.

In this sample, this clonotype turned up many times. The chain employs TRBV11-1 and TRBJ2-3; TRBD1 or TRBD2 may be the D gene (5 bases each). The length of the CDR3 is 13 residues. Germline CDR1 SGHAT, CDR2 FQDESV (reference sequence). V was trimmed by 8 bases and J by 4 bases, leaving 13 bases between them. CDR3 loop: CASGTLSPDTQYF. The CDR3 DNA reads TGTGCCAGCGGGACCCTGAGCCCAGATACGCAGTATTTT.

This clonotype was observed a few times. The chain links TRBV20-1 to TRBJ2-3; D possibly corresponds to TRBD2 (5 bases). The CDR3 is made up of 14 amino acids. Germline loops: CDR1 DFQATT, CDR2 SNEGSKA (reference sequence). The V end was cut by 5 bases, the J end by 5 bases, with 17 bases between. CDR3 protein: CSAPPSTLRDTQYF. DNA of the CDR3: TGCAGTGCTCCGCCTAGCACCCTGCGAGATACGCAGTATTTT.

The DNA for the CDR3 is TGTGCCATCAGGGCAGGGGCGTGGAGCTCCTACGAGCAGTACTTC. Encoded protein: CAIRAGAWSSYEQYF. The chain links TRBV10-3 to TRBJ2-7, with a possible D match to TRBD1 (6 bases). V was pared by 6 bases and J by 0 bases, with 15 bases between. Germline V gene data show CDR1 as ENHRY and CDR2 as SYGVKD. The CDR3 runs 15 residues.

V gene TRBV2 combines with J gene TRBJ2-4; D not resolved. Between the trimmed V and J ends, which lost 8 bases and 8 bases, there was a span of 13 bases. In germline, CDR1 is SNHLY, CDR2 FYNNEI. The CDR3 has 12 amino acids. CDR3 residues: CASPRSVDIQYF. The DNA of the CDR3 is TGTGCCAGCCCCCGGTCGGTGGACATTCAGTACTTC.

This clonotype was seen a single time. The J gene is TRBJ2-7, the V gene TRBV5-1, with 9 nucleotides matching TRBD1. CDR1 and CDR2 from the germline V gene are SGHRS and YFSETQ. The CDR3 length is 16 residues. Unmatched junction bases numbered 12, after V lost 2 bases and J lost 6 bases. The CDR3 bases are TGCGCCAGCAGCTTTCGACCGGGACAGGGTGCCTCCGAGCAGTACTTC. This sequence encodes CASSFRPGQGASEQYF.

This clonotype was recorded a few times. The chain links TRBV5-5 to TRBJ2-1; 9 bases fit TRBD2. CDR1 is SGHKS and CDR2 is YYEKEE in the germline V gene (reference sequence). Trimming removed 4 bases from V and 1 base from J; junction bases left unmatched: 12. This CDR3 spans 18 amino acids. The CDR3 here is CASSLLTSGRMSYNEQFF. CDR3 nucleotide sequence: TGTGCCAGCAGCCTCTTAACTAGCGGGCGGATGTCCTACAATGAGCAGTTCTTC.

This clonotype was seen at least ten times. The CDR3 coding sequence is TGTGCCAGCAGTCGGATTAGCGGGAGATCCTACAATGAGCAGTTCTTC. Protein product: CASSRISGRSYNEQFF. The chain recombines TRBV28 with TRBJ2-1; the match to TRBD2 covers 9 bases. This CDR3 has 16 amino acids. Germline lookup yields CDR1 MDHEN and CDR2 SYDVKM. The V gene end was trimmed by 5 bases and the J gene end by 1 base; junction bases not matched to a gene: 6.

This clonotype has a count of ten or more. The rearrangement links TRBV28 to TRBJ1-2; no clear D. The CDR3 length is 15 residues. Trimming took 7 bases from V and 2 from J, leaving 17 bases between them. Germline V gene sequence: CDR1 MDHEN, CDR2 SYDVKM. CDR3 loop: CASKPSVGKNYGYTF. In DNA, the CDR3 is TGTGCCAGCAAGCCATCTGTGGGGAAGAACTATGGCTACACCTTC.

The chain has TRBV7-6 and TRBJ2-3; no clear D gene. The germline V gene has CDR1 SGHVS and CDR2 FNYEAQ. The CDR3 extends over 12 amino acids. Deletions cut 8 bases from V and 10 bases from J, with 16 bases between. Here the CDR3 reads CASGTTGPAQYF. For the CDR3, the DNA is TGTGCCAGCGGCACTACGGGCCCCGCGCAGTATTTT.

The chain couples TRBV7-3 to TRBJ2-2; 10 nucleotides line up with TRBD2. Germline CDR1 reads SGHTA; CDR2 reads FQGTGA. The V and J ends lost 2 bases and 6 bases, in that order; junction bases with no gene match: 6. The CDR3 loop spans 16 amino acids. The CDR3 coding sequence is TGTGCCAGCAGCTTAGAGGCTAGCGGGAGCCCCGGGGAGCTGTTTTTT. Translating gives CASSLEASGSPGELFF.

This clonotype was counted only a few times. The chain combines TRBV28 with TRBJ2-7, with D possibly matching TRBD2 (6 bases). CDR1 MDHEN and CDR2 SYDVKM come from the germline V gene. V was cut by 7 bases and J by 2 bases, with 15 bases left in between. This CDR3 has 14 residues. The CDR3 bases are TGTGCCAGCACCTTTAGCGGACTTCCCTACGAGCAGTACTTC. Translating it yields CASTFSGLPYEQYF.

This clonotype was seen at least ten times. The rearrangement uses TRBV27 and TRBJ1-4; weak D call: TRBD1 (5 bases). This CDR3 has 13 amino acids. The germline gives CDR1 MNHEY, CDR2 SMNVEV (reference sequence). With 5 bases removed from V and 7 bases from J, the gap between germline ends came to 11 bases. CDR3 DNA sequence: TGTGCCAGCAGTGGGGGGGGAAGTGAAAAACTGTTTTTT. It encodes CASSGGGSEKLFF.

V is TRBV11-3 and J is TRBJ1-2, with no clear D. Trimming removed 5 bases from V and 4 bases from J, with 14 bases in between. Germline CDR1 SGHNT, CDR2 YENEEA. This CDR3 has 14 amino acids. CDR3 loop: CASSPSQDGYGYTF. The CDR3 nucleotides are TGTGCCAGCAGCCCCAGCCAGGACGGCTATGGCTACACCTTC.

At least ten counts were recorded for this clonotype. The chain carries TRBV27 and TRBJ2-7; 9 positions match TRBD1. This CDR3 has 14 amino acids. V was pared by 5 bases and J by 5 bases, with 7 bases of the junction left unmatched. Germline V gives CDR1 MNHEY, CDR2 SMNVEV (reference sequence). The DNA for the CDR3 is TGTGCCAGCAGTCCCGGGACAGGGATCGACGAGCAGTACTTC. Its translation: CASSPGTGIDEQYF.

V usage is TRBV28 and J usage is TRBJ1-2; a possible D gene is TRBD1 (6 bases). V was trimmed by 3 bases and J by 11 bases, leaving 13 bases between them. Germline V gene data show CDR1 as MDHEN and CDR2 as SYDVKM. This CDR3 has 12 amino acids. CDR3 sequence: CASSFGDTAYTF. In nucleotides, the CDR3 is TGTGCCAGCAGTTTCGGGGACACCGCTTACACCTTC.

Comment on this clonotype: A read error is possible here, since a much larger clone lies one base away. V usage is TRBV29-1 and J usage is TRBJ2-1, with 9 positions matching TRBD2. Germline CDR1 reads SQVTM; CDR2 reads ANQGSEA. This CDR3 is 15 amino acids long. The CDR3 coding sequence is TGCAGCGTTGTTAGCGGGAGTCCCCTTTACAATGGGCAGTTCTTC. The encoded protein is CSVVSGSPLYNGQFF.

This clonotype has a single count. A much larger clone is a single base away; this may be a read error. The chain links TRBV30 to TRBJ1-1; 7 nucleotides align to TRBD1. This CDR3 contains 12 residues. Germline CDR1 GTSNPN, CDR2 SVGIG (reference sequence). The V and J ends lost 5 bases and 5 bases, in that order; junction bases with no gene match: 5. CDR3 residues: CAWAPTGTEAFF. The CDR3 nucleotides are TGTGCCTGGGCCCCGACAGGGACTGAAGCTTTCTTT.

This CDR3 is CASSVGPRDNEQFF. The CDR3 bases are TGTGCCAGCAGCGTAGGCCCTAGGGACAATGAGCAGTTCTTC. V and J are TRBV9 and TRBJ2-1, with D hard to call. The V end was cut by 0 bases, the J end by 5 bases, with 9 bases between. The CDR3 loop spans 14 amino acids. The germline V gene encodes CDR1 SGDLS and CDR2 YYNGEE.

This clonotype was observed a handful of times. The chain couples TRBV4-1 to TRBJ1-5; D is ambiguous. The CDR3 is 15 residues long. Per the germline V gene, CDR1 is MGHRA and CDR2 is YSYEKL. V was shortened by 0 bases and J by 0 bases, with 6 bases between the two germline ends. The CDR3 protein is CASSQEPFSNQPQHF. The CDR3 DNA reads TGCGCCAGCAGCCAAGAACCCTTTAGCAATCAGCCCCAGCATTTT.